The next 20 T cell receptor beta chains were all read from a single sample in a study of cytomegalovirus exposure and HLA in healthy donors. The PCR was carried out with 60 Vbeta primers and 13 Jbeta primers. Some clones are missing from TCRdb's copy, which holds only in-frame ones; the method was immunoSEQ multiplex PCR. The repertoire consists of about 170,000 clones, with approximately 80% occurring once and the leading ten covering approximately 2%. Sequencing was done on a sample of PBMCs. These receptors came from a woman in her late teens or twenties in good health and CMV-seronegative.

This clone was counted only a few times. The J gene is TRBJ1-1, the V gene TRBV19; no clear D. The germline gives CDR1 LNHDA, CDR2 SQIVND (reference sequence). The CDR3 has 13 residues. V gave up 5 bases and J gave up 2 bases, with 9 bases separating them. CDR3 residues: CASSGQSNTEAFF. As DNA, the CDR3 is TGTGCCAGTAGTGGTCAGTCCAACACTGAAGCTTTCTTT.

This clone is medium-sized in the sample. This chain joins TRBV5-1 and TRBJ2-7; 7 bases map to TRBD1. Germline V lookup: CDR1 SGHRS, CDR2 YFSETQ. The CDR3 has 14 residues. Trimming took 5 bases from V and 2 from J; bases not matched to a gene: 7. The chain's CDR3 is CASRQEQGTYEQYF. In nucleotides, the CDR3 is TGCGCCAGCAGACAGGAACAGGGGACCTACGAGCAGTACTTC.

The V gene is TRBV30, the J gene TRBJ2-7; D is ambiguous. The CDR3 length is 11 residues. V was shortened by 0 bases and J by 7 bases, with 7 bases between the two germline ends. CDR1 and CDR2 (germline): GTSNPN, SVGIG (reference sequence). In DNA form, the CDR3 reads TGTGCCTGGAGTGTAGGCGGTGAGCAGTACTTC. It yields the protein CAWSVGGEQYF. Together with reference TRBV30 and TRBJ2-7, the CDR3 gives the full variable domain: SQTIHQWPATLVQPVGSPLSLECTVEGTSNPNLYWYRQAAGRGLQLLFYSVGIGQISSEVPQNLSASRPQDRQFILSSKKLLLSDSGFYLCAWSVGGEQYFGPGTRLTVT.

This chain links TRBV28 with TRBJ2-2; TRBD1 might be the D (6 bases). This CDR3 is 15 amino acids long. Germline CDR1 reads MDHEN; CDR2 reads SYDVKM. V was trimmed by 3 bases and J by 2 bases, leaving 10 bases between them. The CDR3 bases are TGTGCCAGCAGTTTTTTAGGGGGAAACACCGGGGAGCTGTTTTTT. It is translated as CASSFLGGNTGELFF. Supplemented by reference TRBV28 and TRBJ2-2, the full variable domain reads DVKVTQSSRYLVKRTGEKVFLECVQDMDHENMFWYRQDPGLGLRLIYFSYDVKMKEKGDIPEGYSVSREKKERFSLILESASTNQTSMYLCASSFLGGNTGELFFGEGSRLTVL.

The V and J genes are TRBV11-3 and TRBJ2-7, with a possible D match to TRBD1 (6 bases). V was pared by 5 bases and J by 6 bases, with 14 bases between. Germline V gene sequence: CDR1 SGHNT, CDR2 YENEEA. This CDR3 comprises 13 residues. In DNA, the CDR3 is TGTGCCAGCAGCCCCTACACAGGGTCCGAGCAGTACTTC. This encodes CASSPYTGSEQYF.

V usage is TRBV4-1 and J usage is TRBJ1-3; the D gene is possibly TRBD1 (5 bases). Germline CDR1 MGHRA, CDR2 YSYEKL. The CDR3 extends over 18 amino acids. V shed 1 base and J shed 0 bases, with 16 bases lying between them. CDR3 protein: CASSQGGHLTNSGNTIYF. The CDR3 region has the DNA TGCGCCAGCAGCCAAGGAGGACACCTCACGAACTCTGGAAACACCATATATTTT.

The rearrangement uses TRBV5-4 and TRBJ2-1; 10 bases align to TRBD2. CDR3 length: 16 residues. Germline V gives CDR1 SGHNT, CDR2 YYREEE (reference sequence). V lost 0 bases and J lost 10; bases outside the gene matches: 10. CDR3 protein: CASSLVPSGGSGEQFF. CDR3 bases: TGTGCCAGCAGCTTGGTGCCTAGCGGGGGATCTGGGGAGCAGTTCTTC.

CDR3 region: CASSRQGLSTDTQYF. The CDR3 bases are TGTGCCAGCAGTCGACAGGGTCTTAGCACAGATACGCAGTATTTT. This chain uses TRBV7-3 with TRBJ2-3, with TRBD1 matching over 7 bases. The germline CDR1 and CDR2 sequences are SGHTA and FQGTGA. This CDR3 is built from 15 residues. Unmatched junction bases numbered 6, after V lost 6 bases and J lost 0 bases.

V usage is TRBV6-6 and J usage is TRBJ2-7; 7 nucleotides line up with TRBD1. The germline V gene has CDR1 MNHNY and CDR2 SVGAGI (reference sequence). Losses at the gene ends were 0 bases for V and 0 bases for J; bases not matched to a gene: 2. CDR3 length: 15 amino acids. DNA of the CDR3: TGTGCCAGCAGTTACTCTGGGACAGTCTCCTACGAGCAGTACTTC. Translated, it gives CASSYSGTVSYEQYF.

The J gene is TRBJ1-1, the V gene TRBV14; D is perhaps TRBD1 (5 bases). The length of the CDR3 is 16 residues. V dropped 1 base and J dropped 7 bases, with 19 bases sitting between them. Germline loops: CDR1 SGHDN, CDR2 FVKESK. The CDR3 nucleotides are TGTGCCAGCAGCCAAGGGGGCACAGCTTCTAGAGGTGAAGCTTTCTTT. Amino acids: CASSQGGTASRGEAFF. Looking up the rest from reference TRBV14 and TRBJ1-1 gives the full variable domain: EAGVTQFPSHSVIEKGQTVTLRCDPISGHDNLYWYRRVMGKEIKFLLHFVKESKQDESGMPNNRFLAERTGGTYSTLKVQPAELEDSGVYFCASSQGGTASRGEAFFGQGTRLTVV.

The chain is built from TRBV5-1 and TRBJ1-2, with 9 nucleotides matching TRBD1. The CDR3 contains 13 residues. Germline V CDR1 and CDR2: SGHRS, YFSETQ. V lost 5 bases to trimming and J lost 5 bases; unmatched junction nucleotides: 4. The CDR3, as DNA: TGCGCCAGCAGTCAGGACAGGGGATATGGCTACACCTTC. This translates into CASSQDRGYGYTF. Complete variable domain (other parts from reference TRBV5-1 and TRBJ1-2): KAGVTQTPRYLIKTRGQQVTLSCSPISGHRSVSWYQQTPGQGLQFLFEYFSETQRNKGNFPGRFSGRQFSNSRSEMNVSTLELGDSALYLCASSQDRGYGYTFGSGTRLTVV.

The rearrangement joins TRBV6-5 to TRBJ1-2; the match to TRBD1 covers 11 bases. Germline loops: CDR1 MNHEY, CDR2 SVGAGI. V lost 4 bases, J lost 3 bases, and 4 bases stayed unmatched. The CDR3 runs 15 residues. In DNA, the CDR3 is TGTGCCAGCAGTTTCGGGACAGGGGGGGACTATGGCTACACCTTC. Translating it yields CASSFGTGGDYGYTF.

The chain uses TRBV7-9 and TRBJ1-1; 9 positions match TRBD1. With V trimmed by 6 bases and J by 6 bases, 8 bases remained unmatched. The CDR3 has 14 residues. Germline lookup yields CDR1 SEHNR and CDR2 FQNEAQ (reference sequence). The DNA for the CDR3 is TGTGCCAGCAGGCTTCCGGGACAGGGAGCTGAAGCTTTCTTT. This codes for CASRLPGQGAEAFF.

This clone has only one observation. The rearrangement joins TRBV5-1 to TRBJ2-1; the match to TRBD2 covers 8 bases. V was pared by 2 bases and J by 7 bases, with 8 bases of the junction left unmatched. CDR3 length equals 15 residues. The V gene's germline CDR1 is SGHRS and CDR2 YFSETQ. The CDR3 nucleotides read TGCGCCAGCAGCTTATTATCGGGAGGGCGGAATGAGCAGTTCTTC. As protein: CASSLLSGGRNEQFF.

The chain has TRBV27 and TRBJ1-5; D is undetermined. V gave up 3 bases and J gave up 6 bases, with 9 bases separating them. Germline V gene lookup returns CDR1 MNHEY and CDR2 SMNVEV (reference sequence). The CDR3 sequence is 13 residues long. The CDR3 reads CASSFTRAQPQHF. In DNA, the CDR3 is TGTGCCAGCAGTTTTACGAGGGCTCAGCCCCAGCATTTT.

The rearrangement links TRBV30 to TRBJ1-3, with a weak D call TRBD1 (6 bases). The CDR3 is made up of 15 amino acids. Deletions cut 0 bases from V and 3 bases from J, with 12 bases between. Germline loops: CDR1 GTSNPN, CDR2 SVGIG (reference sequence). The CDR3 region is CAWSVVGAGGNTIYF. The CDR3 DNA is TGTGCCTGGAGTGTAGTGGGGGCGGGTGGAAACACCATATATTTT.

This clone was recorded once. V usage is TRBV2 and J usage is TRBJ1-4; D is perhaps TRBD1 (6 bases). The CDR3 is 13 residues long. Germline V gene data show CDR1 as SNHLY and CDR2 as FYNNEI. V lost 4 bases and J lost 8, with 11 bases in between. CDR3 loop: CASSGRGGEKLFF. DNA for the CDR3: TGTGCCAGCAGTGGCAGGGGTGGAGAAAAACTGTTTTTT.

This clone came up once. This chain links TRBV7-9 with TRBJ1-1; D might be TRBD1 (5 bases). Germline CDR1 reads SEHNR; CDR2 reads FQNEAQ (reference sequence). The CDR3 sequence is 12 residues long. Trimming took 6 bases from V and 6 from J, leaving 11 bases between them. CDR3 in DNA: TGTGCCAGCAGTGCAGGGTTTGCTGAAGCTTTCTTT. This gives the protein CASSAGFAEAFF.

This clone has only a few counts. The rearrangement uses TRBV13 and TRBJ1-4; TRBD1 agrees at 7 bases. This CDR3 comprises 16 residues. The J segment lost 7 bases and the V segment lost 5 bases, leaving 13 bases of the junction unmatched. Germline V gene data show CDR1 as PRHDT and CDR2 as FYEKMQ (reference sequence). CDR3 in DNA: TGTGCCAGCAGCCAAAACACAGGGGCGGGAGGTGAAAAACTGTTTTTT. Residues: CASSQNTGAGGEKLFF.

The chain has TRBV9 and TRBJ1-6, with 9 nucleotides matching TRBD1. Unmatched junction bases numbered 0, after V lost 3 bases and J lost 8 bases. The CDR3 covers 13 residues. Germline V CDR1 and CDR2: SGDLS, YYNGEE. This CDR3 is CASSGQGDSPLHF. In nucleotides, the CDR3 is TGTGCCAGCAGCGGACAGGGGGATTCACCCCTCCACTTT.